This TCR beta chain is from a study of response to subunit inactivated influenza vaccine listed by TCRdb under 2018. The study in broad terms: Deep quantitative T cell receptor repertoire profiling was used in the study to track responses to a trivalent subunit inactivated influenza vaccine.

This specimen's time point label, interpreted: approximately 40 days after influenza vaccine administration. The CDR3 sequence holds 15 residues, the cysteine and phenylalanine included. Only the CDR3 portion is preserved as DNA: 45 bases, with reading frame beginning at the first base. V and J lose 2 bases and 4 bases, and a span of 14 bases separates them. CDR1 and CDR2 (MNHEY, SVGEGT) derive from the germline V gene. A word on this clonotype: No antigen is known for it. No much larger clone exists at a distance of one base, and base qualities are not known.

Findings and caveats that apply to the study as a whole: The authors proposed that each seasonal influenza vaccination may bring in only a limited number of new T cells.

Libraries came from RT-PCR. TCRdb records Illumina HiSeq 2500 as the sequencer. TCRdb reworked the public reads: Q25 trimming with fastp, MiXCR clone assembly, productive beta chains retained. Identical CDR3 protein sequences are pooled into one entry, listed with their most common genes and DNA. The sample table holds over 400,000 distinct CDR3 sequences, of which about a tenth were seen once. The leading ten clones occupy over 9.5% of the sample. The sequence links TRBV6-2 or TRBV6-3 to TRBJ2-5; the D gene is unclear. The sample here was PBMCs from blood, taken 35 to 45 days after vaccination. The source is a man aged 50-59 years who received an inactivated influenza vaccine. Donor details come from another sample of the same person, matched by shared clones. Here is the DNA: TGTGCCAGCAGTTACACGCACCTCAGATCAGAGACCCAGTACTTC. Its protein is CASSYTHLRSETQYF.